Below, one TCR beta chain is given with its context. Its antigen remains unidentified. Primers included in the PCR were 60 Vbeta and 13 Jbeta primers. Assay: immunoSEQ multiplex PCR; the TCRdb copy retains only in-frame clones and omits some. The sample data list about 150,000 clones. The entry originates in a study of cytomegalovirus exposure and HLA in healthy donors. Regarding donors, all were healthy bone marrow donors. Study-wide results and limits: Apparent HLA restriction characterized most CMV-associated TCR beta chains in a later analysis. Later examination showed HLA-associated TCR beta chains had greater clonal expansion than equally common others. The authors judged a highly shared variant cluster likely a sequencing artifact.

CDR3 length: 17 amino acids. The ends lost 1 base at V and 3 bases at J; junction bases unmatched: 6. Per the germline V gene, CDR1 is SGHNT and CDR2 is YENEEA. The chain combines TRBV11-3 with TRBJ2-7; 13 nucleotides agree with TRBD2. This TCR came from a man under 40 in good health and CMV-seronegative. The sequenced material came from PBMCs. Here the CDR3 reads CASSLGWTSGSHYEQYF. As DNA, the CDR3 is TGTGCCAGCAGCTTAGGCTGGACTAGCGGGAGTCACTACGAGCAGTACTTC.